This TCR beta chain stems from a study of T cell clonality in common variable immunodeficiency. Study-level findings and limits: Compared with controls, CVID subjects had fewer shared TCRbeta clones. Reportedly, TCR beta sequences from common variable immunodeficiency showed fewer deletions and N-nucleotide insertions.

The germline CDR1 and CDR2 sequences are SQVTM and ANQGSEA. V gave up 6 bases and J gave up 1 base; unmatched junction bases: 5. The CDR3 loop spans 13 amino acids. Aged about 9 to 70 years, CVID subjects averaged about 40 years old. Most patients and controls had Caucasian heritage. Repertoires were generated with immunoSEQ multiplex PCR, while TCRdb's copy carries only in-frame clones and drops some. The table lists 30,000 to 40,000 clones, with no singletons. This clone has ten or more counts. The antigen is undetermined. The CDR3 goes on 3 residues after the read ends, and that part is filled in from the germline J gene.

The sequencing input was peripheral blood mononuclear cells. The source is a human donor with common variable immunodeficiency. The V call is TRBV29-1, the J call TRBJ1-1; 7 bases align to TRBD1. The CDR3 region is CSVATGRNTEAFF. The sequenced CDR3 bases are TGCAGCGTCGCGACAGGGCGGAACACTGAA.